This T cell receptor (beta chain) is drawn from a study of blood T cell repertoires in COVID-19. Looking at the study overall: Researchers got acute and convalescent COVID-19 samples from the United States, Italy and Spain. T cells, B-cell-depleted T cells, or PBMCs provided the cDNA or gDNA that served as material.

Original analysis: Estimation of nucleated cell counts relied on the amplification of reference gene primers. Using immunoSEQ multiplex PCR, the repertoire was profiled, and TCRdb retains in-frame clones only, with some absent. Clonal size and the V and J genes are those of that table, whereas D and trimming came from the DNA. The table has 150,000 to 200,000 clones, about 86% seen once. The sequence was obtained from a man aged 55 to 70 with acute or convalescent COVID-19. The sequencing sample was made of peripheral blood.

Here the CDR3 DNA reads TGTGCCAGTAGTATCTTCGCGACAGGGCTTGGAAACACCATATATTTT. This translates into CASSIFATGLGNTIYF. The chain is built from TRBV19 and TRBJ1-3; 7 positions match TRBD1. CDR1 and CDR2 from the germline V gene are LNHDA and SQIVND (reference sequence). The CDR3 loop spans 16 amino acids. V lost 3 bases, J lost 3 bases, and 8 bases stayed unmatched.